These 16 T cell receptor beta chains share one sample of origin, sequenced in a study of tumor and adjacent non-tumor tissue in lung cancer. The template was RNA from unsorted bulk tissue. A modified ARM-PCR protocol with three rounds of nested PCR amplified TCRbeta. TCRdb re-called the multiplex PCR reads with MiXCR, one entry per CDR3 protein. The table has over 60,000 distinct CDR3 sequences, less than 80% seen once. Sequencing input: lung tumor tissue. The receptors were gathered from a man in his sixties with non-small cell lung cancer.

This clonotype was seen at least ten times. V is TRBV18 and J is TRBJ2-7; TRBD1 aligns across 8 bases. Germline CDR1 and CDR2: KGHSH and LQKENI. This CDR3 has 13 amino acids. V lost 4 bases and J lost 5; bases outside the gene matches: 4. In DNA, the CDR3 is TGTGCCAGCTCACAGACAGGGGTGGACGAGCAGTACTTC. This gives the protein CASSQTGVDEQYF.

CDR3 in amino acids: CSARVGDRGFNEQFF. The CDR3 nucleotides read TGCAGTGCTAGGGTTGGGGACAGGGGTTTCAATGAGCAGTTCTTC. This chain uses TRBV20-1 with TRBJ2-1, with 10 bases aligning to TRBD1. The CDR3 length is 15 residues. The V segment lost 3 bases and the J segment 6 bases; nucleotides outside the gene matches: 8. The germline V gene encodes CDR1 DFQATT and CDR2 SNEGSKA (reference sequence).

As regards this clonotype: At one end the junction does not follow the germline gene, possibly because of a read error. The rearrangement joins TRBV6-5 to TRBJ2-7; D ambiguous. The CDR3 has 14 amino acids. Germline assignment: CDR1 MNHEY and CDR2 SVGAGI. CDR3 sequence: CAISYERSSYEQYF. The CDR3, as DNA: TGTGCCATCAGTTATGAACGGAGCTCCTACGAGCAGTACTTC.

This clonotype was observed a single time. The germline gene is not matched at one end of the junction; a read error may be the cause. The CDR3 DNA is TGTAGTTCTAGTAGCATACTAGCGGGAGCTACCTACAATGAGCAGTTCTTC. Translated, it gives CSSSSILAGATYNEQFF. The chain joins TRBV20-1 to TRBJ2-1; 11 nucleotides line up with TRBD2. CDR1 is DFQATT and CDR2 is SNEGSKA in the germline V gene (reference sequence). This CDR3 region has 17 residues.

This clonotype was detected only a few times. The J gene is TRBJ1-1, the V gene TRBV7-9, with D unresolved. Germline V lookup: CDR1 SEHNR, CDR2 FQNEAQ (reference sequence). Trimming shortened V by 2 bases and J by 0 bases, and 10 bases separated the two germline ends. This CDR3 region has 15 residues. CDR3: CASSLYGRLNTEAFF. The CDR3 DNA follows: TGTGCCAGCAGCTTATATGGCCGGCTGAACACTGAAGCTTTCTTT.

This clonotype was counted many times. The chain recombines TRBV28 with TRBJ1-1; TRBD1 agrees at 8 bases. Germline CDR1 MDHEN, CDR2 SYDVKM. This CDR3 is 14 amino acids long. The V and J ends lost 6 bases and 1 base, in that order; junction bases with no gene match: 4. The CDR3 DNA sequence: TGTGCCAGCAGGGTTACAGGGGGGAACACTGAAGCTTTCTTT. Amino acid sequence: CASRVTGGNTEAFF. The full variable domain, its missing parts supplied by reference TRBV28 and TRBJ1-1, is DVKVTQSSRYLVKRTGEKVFLECVQDMDHENMFWYRQDPGLGLRLIYFSYDVKMKEKGDIPEGYSVSREKKERFSLILESASTNQTSMYLCASRVTGGNTEAFFGQGTRLTVV.

Note on this clonotype: The junction and the germline gene differ at one end; a read error may be behind it. V usage is TRBV29-1 and J usage is TRBJ2-7; D is possibly TRBD1 (5 bases). Germline CDR1 and CDR2: SQVTM and ANQGSEA. The CDR3 spans 12 residues. The DNA for the CDR3 is TGCAGCGGATCCCCGTGGGGCTACGAGCAATACTTC. Protein sequence: CSGSPWGYEQYF.

This clonotype was seen only a few times. The CDR3 DNA reads TGTGCCAGCAGTGACTCACGAGAAGATACGCAGTATTTT. Its translation is CASSDSREDTQYF. This chain links TRBV6-4 with TRBJ2-3; no definite D call. Trimming stripped 0 bases from V and 5 bases from J, with 6 bases between. This CDR3 region has 13 residues. Germline assignment: CDR1 MRHNA and CDR2 SNTAGT.

About this clonotype itself: The junction departs from germline at one end; a sequencing error may be responsible. This chain joins TRBV20-1 and TRBJ1-1, with D perhaps TRBD1 (5 bases). Looked up from germline, CDR1 is DFQATT and CDR2 is SNEGSKA (reference sequence). CDR3 size: 15 residues. CDR3 in amino acids: CSARGRTGVDTAAFF. The CDR3 nucleotides are TGCAGCGCTAGGGGCCGGACGGGAGTCGACACTGCAGCTTTCTTT.

As concerns this clonotype: A read error may produce the germline difference seen at one junction end. The chain combines TRBV20-1 with TRBJ2-2; 11 bases fit TRBD2. Germline CDR1 is DFQATT and CDR2 is SNEGSKA (reference sequence). This CDR3 comprises 16 residues. CDR3 amino acids: CRATLAGGPETGGLFF. The CDR3 DNA follows: TGCCGTGCTACTTTAGCGGGAGGGCCGGAGACCGGGGGGTTGTTTTTT.

On this clonotype: The missing conserved phenylalanine or tryptophan at the end of this CDR3 makes a read error likely. The V gene is TRBV6-5, the J gene TRBJ1-5, with D hard to call. The CDR3 length is 13 residues. Germline CDR1 reads MNHEY; CDR2 reads SVGAGI. CDR3 DNA sequence: TGTGCCAGCAGTTGGGGAGGGAATCATCCCCAGCATTTA. It codes for CASSWGGNHPQHL.

The J gene is TRBJ2-3, the V gene TRBV29-1; 9 nucleotides match TRBD2. Germline CDR1 SQVTM, CDR2 ANQGSEA. This CDR3 is 16 amino acids long. V lost 8 bases, J lost 8 bases, and 20 bases stayed unmatched. CDR3 DNA sequence: TGCAGCATAGAGCCTCCTCTAGCGGGACTAGCAGGTACGCAGTATTTT. This gives the protein CSIEPPLAGLAGTQYF.

Comments on this clonotype: At one of its ends the junction is not consistent with the germline gene, which may arise from a read error. V gene TRBV20-1 combines with J gene TRBJ2-1, with TRBD2 matching 7 bases. The CDR3 spans 17 residues. CDR1 DFQATT and CDR2 SNEGSKA come from the germline V gene (reference sequence). CDR3 nucleotide sequence: TGCAGTACTAGTAGCATACTAGCGAGAGCTACCTACAATGTGCAGTTCTTC. It yields the protein CSTSSILARATYNVQFF.

Regarding this clonotype: Given the absence of the conserved phenylalanine or tryptophan at the CDR3 end, a read error is likely. Written as DNA, the CDR3 is TGCAGTGCTAAAGAAGGGACAGACAATCAGCCCCAGCATCTT. Residues: CSAKEGTDNQPQHL. The chain combines TRBV20-1 with TRBJ1-5; TRBD1 agrees at 7 bases. Trimming removed 4 bases from V and 3 bases from J; junction bases left unmatched: 6. This CDR3 is built from 14 residues. Germline-derived CDR1 and CDR2 are DFQATT and SNEGSKA (reference sequence).

This clonotype was seen more than once but under ten times. The conserved closing phenylalanine or tryptophan is absent in this CDR3, likely reflecting a read error. The rearrangement uses TRBV20-1 and TRBJ2-7; perhaps TRBD2 as D (5 bases). Germline V gene sequence: CDR1 DFQATT, CDR2 SNEGSKA (reference sequence). V lost 7 bases, J lost 7 bases, and 17 bases lay in between. This CDR3 spans 12 amino acids. CDR3 amino acids: CSGQASADEQYS. The DNA for the CDR3 is TGCAGTGGGCAAGCGTCAGCGGATGAGCAGTACTCC.

For this clonotype: An end of the junction differs from the germline gene, which may be a read error. This chain joins TRBV11-1 and TRBJ2-7; D is ambiguous. Germline V lookup: CDR1 SGHAT, CDR2 FQDESV (reference sequence). CDR3 length: 13 amino acids. As DNA, the CDR3 is TGTACCAGCAGCTTAAATACTTACGGCGAGCAGTACTTC. It is translated as CTSSLNTYGEQYF.